This T cell receptor (beta chain) appears in the sequencing data of a study of T cells in Graves' hyperthyroidism and ophthalmopathy. Whole-study findings and limits: Model output signaled ophthalmopathy a median roughly 6.5 months ahead of onset. Blood shared most expanded thyroid clonotypes above 0.001.

Germline values: CDR1 SGHVS, CDR2 FQNEAQ. Trimming shortened V by 3 bases and J by 1 base, and 16 bases separated the two germline ends. The CDR3 consists of 17 residues. Of note for this clonotype: Its target is unknown.

Authors of the study amplified TCR beta CDR3 regions from RNA transcripts. The HTBI set primed first-round TCR CDR3 RT-PCR. TCRdb re-derived calls from the multiplex PCR reads in MiXCR, one entry per CDR3 protein. This table holds 690,000 or so distinct CDR3 sequences, roughly a sixth found once. The blood was taken when hyperthyroidism was first diagnosed, before any ophthalmopathy symptoms showed up. The chain recombines TRBV7-8 with TRBJ1-5; no definite D call. Sequencing was carried out using blood. The TCR originated in a woman aged 45-59 years with Graves' hyperthyroidism that later progressed to Graves' ophthalmopathy. CDR3 DNA: TGTGCCAGCAGCTTTACGGTCCGGTCGGGGAGCAATCAGCCCCAGCATTTT. Translating it yields CASSFTVRSGSNQPQHF.